The present TCR beta chain was sequenced within a study of tumor-infiltrating lymphocytes in oesophageal squamous cell carcinoma. Germline values: CDR1 SGHRS, CDR2 YFSETQ. The V end was cut by 9 bases, the J end by 3 bases, with 21 bases between. The CDR3 has 15 residues. MiXCR, run by TCRdb on the PCR reads, gives a single entry per CDR3 protein. The profile shows about 21,000 distinct CDR3 sequences, 36% of them singletons. The receptor's source is a male donor with esophageal squamous cell carcinoma. Sequenced sample: esophageal tumor tissue. The chain couples TRBV5-1 to TRBJ2-5; D not resolved. CDR3 loop: CATRSVGVGKETQYF. CDR3 coding DNA: TGCGCCACCCGAAGCGTAGGAGTTGGGAAAGAGACCCAGTACTTC.